This T cell receptor beta chain was sequenced during a study of spatial heterogeneity in lung cancer. The study's findings and limits: In tumors, expanded intratumoral alpha and beta TCR counts tracked mutation counts.

A remark on this clonotype: What it binds is not known.

This sample's time point: sample taken at primary tumor resection. TCRdb re-derived calls from the 5' RACE reads in MiXCR, one entry per CDR3 protein. The table lists around 100,000 distinct CDR3 sequences, approximately 4.4% of them singletons. This sample comprised lung tumor tissue, obtained at surgery. The receptor was derived from a male donor with early-stage non-small cell lung cancer.

The CDR3 DNA reads as TGTGCCAGCAGTTTTTATTCGGGACAGGGTTATAGGGATACGCAGTATTTT. This translates into CASSFYSGQGYRDTQYF. This rearrangement joins TRBV28 to TRBJ2-3; 9 bases are a match to TRBD1. After removal of 3 bases from V and 6 bases from J, the junction contained 13 bases not matched to a gene. Germline V gene lookup returns CDR1 MDHEN and CDR2 SYDVKM. The CDR3 runs 17 residues.